This record looks at one TCR beta chain sequence and its context. The data are from a study of technical replicates of blood from a handful of donors. TCRdb's table, derived via immunoSEQ multiplex PCR, lists solely in-frame clones and lacks some. Of about 62,000 clones in the sample, just under 90% were seen once. V lost 5 bases and J lost 2; bases outside the gene matches: 8. CDR3 length equals 15 residues. CDR1 is SGHTA and CDR2 is FQGNSA in the germline V gene. The sample taken for sequencing was PBMCs. This TCR came from a human donor in good health. Some clones in this sample may be carry-over from other donors' samples. The chain employs TRBV7-2 and TRBJ2-7; 8 positions agree with TRBD2. The CDR3 loop is CASSNPGLGTYEQYF. The CDR3 DNA is TGTGCCAGCAGCAATCCGGGACTAGGAACCTACGAGCAGTACTTC.